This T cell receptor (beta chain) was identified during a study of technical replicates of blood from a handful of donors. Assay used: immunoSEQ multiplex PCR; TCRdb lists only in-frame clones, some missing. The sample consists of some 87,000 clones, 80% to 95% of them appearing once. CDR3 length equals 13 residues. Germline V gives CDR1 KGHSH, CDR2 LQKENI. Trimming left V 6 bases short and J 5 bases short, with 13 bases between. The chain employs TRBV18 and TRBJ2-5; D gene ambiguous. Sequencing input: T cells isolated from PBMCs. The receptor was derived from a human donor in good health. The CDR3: CASSNGPGETQYF. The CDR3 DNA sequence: TGTGCCAGCTCGAATGGCCCCGGGGAGACCCAGTACTTC.